This TCR beta chain was captured in a study of shared clonotypes between healthy human individuals. About the study: Three plates each covered CD4 naive and memory; CD8 naive two, CD8 memory one. Whole-study findings and limits: It was only blood that was sampled, and tissue repertoires likely differ. What naive subsets generally showed was a larger estimated richness than memory subsets showed.

Replicate PCRs from sorted subsets contained about 0.2 ug DNA, which is tens of thousands of T cell genomes. Clones were read by immunoSEQ multiplex PCR, and TCRdb kept only the in-frame ones, dropping some. The sample lists 2.3 million or so clones, over 90% occurring once. From germline, CDR1 is MNHEY and CDR2 SVGAGI. Trimming pared 0 bases from V and 2 bases from J, leaving 11 bases between. The CDR3 spans 15 residues. Worth noting for this clone: Its cognate antigen is unknown.

This clonotype was obtained from a man younger than 30 in good health. Some clones in this sample may be carry-over from other donors' samples. The chain joins TRBV6-5 to TRBJ2-7; D not certain. Sequenced input: naive CD4+ T cells from PBMCs. Noted subset: CD45RA+ positively selected. DNA for the CDR3: TGTGCCAGCAGTTACTCGATAACAGCTGCCTACGAGCAGTACTTC. Translated, it gives CASSYSITAAYEQYF.